Following are 2 T cell receptor beta chains from one sample sequenced in a study of post-analysis software for immune sequencing data. Whole-study results and caveats: There were a handful of TRBV segments more frequent in patients than controls, and TRBV5-6, TRBV5-1 and TRBV20-1 were among them.

These receptors are not linked to any known antigen. Libraries were made from TCR beta cDNA, and they carried unique molecular identifiers. MiXCR was run by TCRdb on the PCR reads, yielding one entry per CDR3 protein. Of some 890,000 distinct CDR3 sequences listed, roughly 50% are singletons. Sequencing was carried out using blood. These receptor sequences come from a girl between 10 and 17 years old with multiple sclerosis.

V gene TRBV12-3 or TRBV12-4 combines with J gene TRBJ2-5; 13 bases align to TRBD2. The CDR3 extends over 17 amino acids. Trimming removed 2 bases from V and 2 bases from J; junction bases left unmatched: 5. The DNA of the CDR3 is TGTGCCAGCAGTTTATCACTAGCGGGGGGGTTACAAGAGACCCAGTACTTC. It translates to CASSLSLAGGLQETQYF.

Details on this clonotype: Sequence at one end of the junction differs from germline and may be a read error. J is TRBJ2-3 and V is TRBV10-2; D remains ambiguous. The CDR3 is 13 residues long. Per the germline V gene, CDR1 is WSHSY and CDR2 is SAAADI. The CDR3 is CAGSEKAVDTQYF. DNA of the CDR3: TGCGCCGGCAGTGAGAAGGCAGTAGATACGCAGTATTTT.